This entry describes one T cell receptor beta chain. What it recognizes is unknown. This sample stems from a study of post-analysis software for immune sequencing data. Whole-study findings and limits: Five or six TRBV segments were more frequent in patients than controls; TRBV5-6, TRBV5-1 and TRBV20-1 belonged to this group.

The TCR beta cDNA libraries contained unique molecular identifiers. TCRdb reanalysed the PCR reads using MiXCR and keeps one entry per CDR3 protein. The sample lists 170,000 or so distinct CDR3 sequences; over 25% were seen once. The ends lost 4 bases at V and 6 bases at J; junction bases unmatched: 8. CDR1 is SQVTM and CDR2 is ANQGSEA in the germline V gene. The CDR3 has 15 amino acids. The chain joins TRBV29-1 to TRBJ1-4, with 10 bases that match TRBD1. The TCR originated in a girl aged 10 to 17 with multiple sclerosis. The sample was blood. CDR3 in DNA: TGCAGCGTTGTCGACAGGGGGCTCTCATATGAAAAACTGTTTTTT. Protein product: CSVVDRGLSYEKLFF.